This T cell receptor (beta chain) was sequenced during a study of shared clonotypes between healthy human individuals. Study-wide points: Owing to a small donor count, the genetic and exposure-history diversity represented was limited.

This clone was detected once. What it recognizes is unknown. Generated by immunoSEQ multiplex PCR, the TCRdb table keeps only in-frame clones and is missing some. In the table there are roughly 700,000 clones, approximately 79% of which are singletons. This CDR3 contains 15 residues. Germline CDR1 and CDR2: MNHEY and SMNVEV (reference sequence). V dropped 5 bases and J dropped 4 bases, with 17 bases sitting between them. The sample taken for sequencing was memory CD4+ T cells sorted from blood. The subset denotes: CD45RA-negative fraction. This receptor was taken from a woman younger than 45 in good health. The chain carries TRBV27 and TRBJ1-2; D is perhaps TRBD1 (5 bases). CDR3 in amino acids: CASSPDSRGSYGYTF. DNA of the CDR3: TGTGCCAGCAGTCCTGACTCCCGGGGGTCCTATGGCTACACCTTC.